These 8 T cell receptor beta chains originate from one sample sequenced in a study of T cell responses to AZD1222 COVID-19 vaccine. Sequenced by immunoSEQ multiplex PCR; TCRdb stores in-frame clones only, minus some. The sample comprises approximately 100,000 clones, around nine tenths of which are singletons, and around 4% rests with the top ten. The specimen comprised peripheral blood, sampled on day 0 of AZD1222 vaccination. These receptors originate from an adult in good health.

The rearrangement uses TRBV6-5 and TRBJ1-2; a possible D gene is TRBD1 (5 bases). Germline CDR1 is MNHEY and CDR2 is SVGAGI. CDR3 size: 15 residues. Deletions cut 2 bases from V and 4 bases from J, with 14 bases between. CDR3 residues: CASSYGAVGPYGYTF. The CDR3, as DNA: TGTGCCAGCAGTTACGGGGCCGTAGGACCCTATGGCTACACCTTC.

The rearrangement uses TRBV10-2 and TRBJ1-5; the match to TRBD1 covers 8 bases. CDR3 length: 15 residues. Germline V CDR1 and CDR2: WSHSY, SAAADI. The V segment lost 6 bases and the J segment 3 bases; nucleotides outside the gene matches: 7. CDR3 nucleotide sequence: TGCGCCAGCAGATTGACAGGGGCTTACAATCAGCCCCAGCATTTT. This gives the protein CASRLTGAYNQPQHF.

The chain is built from TRBV7-9 and TRBJ1-2; 7 bases match TRBD1. After removal of 6 bases from V and 5 bases from J, the junction contained 6 bases not matched to a gene. The CDR3 totals 13 residues. CDR1 is SEHNR, CDR2 FQNEAQ, per germline (reference sequence). CDR3 in amino acids: CASRWDSPYGYTF. The DNA of the CDR3 is TGTGCCAGCAGATGGGACAGCCCTTATGGCTACACCTTC. Combining the CDR3 with reference TRBV7-9 and TRBJ1-2 gives the whole variable domain DTGVSQNPRHKITKRGQNVTFRCDPISEHNRLYWYRQTLGQGPEFLTYFQNEAQLEKSRLLSDRFSAERPKGSFSTLEIQRTEQGDSAMYLCASRWDSPYGYTFGSGTRLTVV.

The chain carries TRBV18 and TRBJ1-2; 7 bases map to TRBD1. The CDR3 totals 15 residues. With V trimmed by 3 bases and J by 6 bases, 10 bases remained unmatched. Per germline, CDR1 KGHSH and CDR2 LQKENI. The chain's CDR3 is CASSPYRGDSHGYTF. CDR3 sequence (DNA): TGTGCCAGCTCACCCTACCGAGGGGACAGCCATGGCTACACCTTC.

V gene TRBV19 combines with J gene TRBJ1-3, with D possibly TRBD1 on 5 matching bases. Germline V lookup: CDR1 LNHDA, CDR2 SQIVND (reference sequence). V lost 7 bases and J lost 0, with 10 bases in between. The CDR3 contains 14 residues. CDR3 nucleotides: TGTGCCAGTACCCGCGGGGGCTCTGGAAACACCATATATTTT. Translating it yields CASTRGGSGNTIYF.

The chain links TRBV5-6 to TRBJ1-3; no definite D call. Germline loops: CDR1 SGHDT, CDR2 YYEEEE. The CDR3 spans 14 residues. With 3 bases removed from V and 2 bases from J, the gap between germline ends came to 9 bases. CDR3 loop: CASSSFGAGNTIYF. The CDR3 nucleotides are TGTGCCAGCAGCTCGTTTGGGGCTGGAAACACCATATATTTT.

The V and J genes are TRBV4-1 and TRBJ2-4; D may be TRBD2 (6 bases). Germline-derived CDR1 and CDR2 are MGHRA and YSYEKL. The CDR3 covers 13 residues. Between the trimmed V and J ends, which lost 4 bases and 5 bases, there was a span of 9 bases. CDR3 in amino acids: CASSLWGENIQYF. CDR3 DNA: TGCGCCAGCAGCCTCTGGGGGGAAAACATTCAGTACTTC.

The chain is built from TRBV29-1 and TRBJ2-5, with 12 bases lining up with TRBD2. V dropped 4 bases and J dropped 4; count of bases not matched to a gene: 4. The CDR3 loop spans 14 amino acids. In germline, CDR1 is SQVTM, CDR2 ANQGSEA. In DNA form, the CDR3 reads TGCAGCGTTGCGACTAGCGGGGGCGGAGAGACCCAGTACTTC. Translated, it gives CSVATSGGGETQYF.